The next 10 T cell receptor beta chains were all read from a single sample in a study of blood T cell repertoires in COVID-19. Generated by immunoSEQ multiplex PCR, the TCRdb table keeps only in-frame clones and is missing some. This table has over 100,000 clones, around 82% appearing once. The sequencing sample was made of peripheral blood. The receptors derive from a human donor in a cohort sampled during active or convalescent COVID-19.

This clone was recorded many times. The CDR3 protein is CASSPDRGVGTGELFF. The CDR3, as DNA: TGTGCCAGCAGCCCTGACAGGGGAGTGGGCACCGGGGAGCTGTTTTTT. The J gene is TRBJ2-2, the V gene TRBV11-1; 8 bases align to TRBD1. Per germline, CDR1 SGHAT and CDR2 FQDESV (reference sequence). The V segment lost 5 bases and the J segment 4 bases; nucleotides outside the gene matches: 9. The CDR3 spans 16 residues.

V is TRBV18 and J is TRBJ1-3; TRBD1 matches 7 bases. Germline-derived CDR1 and CDR2 are KGHSH and LQKENI. This CDR3 has 15 amino acids. With V trimmed by 3 bases and J by 4 bases, 6 bases remained unmatched. The chain's CDR3 is CASSPTTGFGNTIYF. The DNA for the CDR3 is TGTGCCAGCTCACCCACGACAGGGTTCGGAAACACCATATATTTT.

V usage is TRBV19 and J usage is TRBJ2-7; possibly TRBD1 for D (5 bases). Deletions cut 5 bases from V and 0 bases from J, with 11 bases between. This CDR3 contains 14 residues. Germline V gene lookup returns CDR1 LNHDA and CDR2 SQIVND (reference sequence). CDR3 region: CASSSQGYSYEQYF. The CDR3 DNA reads TGTGCCAGTAGTTCCCAGGGCTACTCCTACGAGCAGTACTTC.

The rearrangement joins TRBV5-6 to TRBJ1-1; D is uncertain. With 4 bases removed from V and 1 base from J, the gap between germline ends came to 17 bases. Germline V gene data show CDR1 as SGHDT and CDR2 as YYEEEE. This CDR3 comprises 16 residues. DNA for the CDR3: TGTGCCAGCAGCGGGCGGGTTACTTTCAAGAACACTGAAGCTTTCTTT. Its protein is CASSGRVTFKNTEAFF.

The chain couples TRBV6-5 to TRBJ2-7; 9 nucleotides align to TRBD2. The CDR3 has 14 amino acids. V lost 4 bases, J lost 4 bases, and 5 bases stayed unmatched. Germline lookup yields CDR1 MNHEY and CDR2 SVGAGI. The CDR3 DNA reads as TGTGCCAGCAGTTGGCTAGCGGGGCAGTACGAGCAGTACTTC. The encoded protein is CASSWLAGQYEQYF.

The sample holds a few counts of this clone. The genes are TRBV5-6 and TRBJ1-6; TRBD1 matches at 9 bases. This CDR3 has 16 amino acids. The V and J ends lost 4 bases and 7 bases, in that order; junction bases with no gene match: 9. Germline CDR1 reads SGHDT; CDR2 reads YYEEEE. DNA of the CDR3: TGTGCCAGCAGCACCGGGACAGGGTCGGGAAATTCACCCCTCCACTTT. This translates into CASSTGTGSGNSPLHF.

The chain has TRBV7-9 and TRBJ2-7; a weak D match, TRBD2 (6 bases). CDR3 length: 16 amino acids. The germline gives CDR1 SEHNR, CDR2 FQNEAQ (reference sequence). The V end was cut by 4 bases, the J end by 5 bases, with 21 bases between. CDR3 sequence (DNA): TGTGCCAGCAGCTACGTAGCCCGAGGAGGGGCCCACGAGCAGTACTTC. Translation: CASSYVARGGAHEQYF. Using reference TRBV7-9 and TRBJ2-7 for the parts outside the CDR3, the full variable domain is DTGVSQNPRHKITKRGQNVTFRCDPISEHNRLYWYRQTLGQGPEFLTYFQNEAQLEKSRLLSDRFSAERPKGSFSTLEIQRTEQGDSAMYLCASSYVARGGAHEQYFGPGTRLTVT.

The gene calls are TRBV7-6 and TRBJ2-7; D ambiguous. Between the trimmed V and J ends, which lost 1 base and 1 base, there was a span of 14 bases. Germline assignment: CDR1 SGHVS and CDR2 FNYEAQ. The CDR3 totals 16 residues. The CDR3 region is CASSLDGGAASYEQYF. For the CDR3, the DNA is TGTGCCAGCAGCTTAGATGGCGGCGCCGCGTCCTACGAGCAGTACTTC.

The chain recombines TRBV18 with TRBJ1-1, with D unclear. CDR3 length: 14 amino acids. The germline V gene encodes CDR1 KGHSH and CDR2 LQKENI. Trimming removed 2 bases from V and 1 base from J, with 8 bases in between. The CDR3 DNA follows: TGTGCCAGCTCACCAAGCAACCGGAACACTGAAGCTTTCTTT. This codes for CASSPSNRNTEAFF.

The rearrangement uses TRBV21-1 and TRBJ2-3; no check of the table's D call, TRBD1, against the DNA was made. TRBV21-1 is marked as a pseudogene. This CDR3 has 15 amino acids. The CDR3 DNA follows: TGTGCCAGCACCATGGAAGGGGTACCCACAGATACGCAGTATTTT. Translating gives CASTMEGVPTDTQYF.